This T cell receptor beta chain appears in the sequencing data of a study of healthy donors' naive CD4 and CD8 T cells. Overall study context: All functional IMGT TCR alpha variants were covered by new primers.

Findings and limits, study-wide: Negatively charged CDR3s marked CD8+ lineage; positively charged CDR3s marked CD4+ lineage. Most V and J genes were reportedly biased between naive CD4+ and CD8+ cells.

The CDR3 consists of 13 residues. J lost 0 bases, V lost 7 bases, and 4 bases had no gene match. CDR1 SQVTM and CDR2 ANQGSEA come from the germline V gene. With regard to this clonotype: Its antigen is not identified.

Each TCR library used about 500 ng of total RNA and a linear amplification protocol. TCRdb analysed the reads with MiXCR anew, one entry per CDR3 protein. The sample yields 180,000 or so distinct CDR3 sequences, over 60% seen once. The sequencing input was naive CD4+ and CD8+ T cells sorted from blood, pooled from several donors. The chain employs TRBV29-1 and TRBJ2-3, with 7 bases fitting TRBD2. The sequence derives from a pool of human donors in good health; the sample pools cells from several healthy donors. The CDR3 region is CSDYSGSTDTQYF. The CDR3 DNA sequence: TGCAGCGATTATAGCGGGAGCACAGATACGCAGTATTTT.